Below are 17 T cell receptor beta chains sequenced from a single sample in a study of chemoradiotherapy in HPV16-positive cancers (dated 2022 in TCRdb). The protocol used for the library was the immunoSEQ multiplex PCR assay. What TCRdb holds here is the immuneACCESS table cut down to in-frame rearrangements. Part of the clones is not present; checked against another copy, under half of the missing clones reflect an unresolved V gene, and the others are unexplained. The sample table holds about 3,300 clones, of which around 70% were seen once. About 15% of the sample comes from the top ten. The material was obtained from a patient who underwent chemoradiotherapy. Receptor source: a human donor with HPV-associated anogenital cancer.

V usage is TRBV4-1 and J usage is TRBJ2-2, with no clear D. V shed 0 bases and J shed 3 bases, with 5 bases lying between them. From germline, CDR1 is MGHRA and CDR2 YSYEKL. The CDR3 contains 14 residues. CDR3 loop: CASSQDLDTGELFF. The CDR3 DNA follows: TGCGCCAGCAGCCAAGACTTGGACACCGGGGAGCTGTTTTTT.

The chain recombines TRBV14 with TRBJ1-1, with 7 positions matching TRBD1. The J segment lost 1 base and the V segment lost 4 bases, leaving 3 bases of the junction unmatched. The CDR3 has 14 amino acids. The germline CDR1 and CDR2 sequences are SGHDN and FVKESK. CDR3 bases: TGTGCCAGCAGCCTGACAGGGACGAACACTGAAGCTTTCTTT. It codes for CASSLTGTNTEAFF.

The chain joins TRBV30 to TRBJ2-3, with D unresolved. The CDR3 is 11 amino acids. Germline V lookup: CDR1 GTSNPN, CDR2 SVGIG (reference sequence). The germline V and J ends were trimmed by 2 bases and 4 bases, with 4 bases remaining between them. CDR3: CAWSIADTQYF. For the CDR3, the DNA is TGTGCCTGGAGTATCGCAGATACGCAGTATTTT.

The gene calls are TRBV19 and TRBJ1-6; D gene ambiguous. The CDR3 consists of 10 residues. Trimming removed 5 bases from V and 13 bases from J, with 6 bases in between. The germline CDR1 and CDR2 sequences are LNHDA and SQIVND (reference sequence). In DNA form, the CDR3 reads TGTGCCAGTAGTCCGCCGCCCCTCCACTTT. Its protein is CASSPPPLHF.

The CDR3 loop is CASRSGSGSGNTIYF. In DNA form, the CDR3 reads TGCGCCAGCAGGTCAGGGAGTGGCTCTGGAAACACCATATATTTT. The chain carries TRBV5-1 and TRBJ1-3; weak D call: TRBD1 (5 bases). The CDR3 length is 15 residues. From germline, CDR1 is SGHRS and CDR2 YFSETQ. V shed 5 bases and J shed 0 bases, with 12 bases lying between them.

The V gene is TRBV25-1, the J gene TRBJ2-3, with D tentatively TRBD2 (6 bases). Per germline, CDR1 MGHDK and CDR2 SYGVNS. CDR3 length: 16 amino acids. V was shortened by 1 base and J by 3 bases, with 14 bases between the two germline ends. The CDR3, as DNA: TGTGCCAGCAGTGAATTCGCGGGACCAGGGACAGATACGCAGTATTTT. Translation gives CASSEFAGPGTDTQYF.

V gene TRBV6-7 combines with J gene TRBJ2-5, with D perhaps TRBD1 (5 bases). TRBV6-7 is annotated as an ORF whose role is uncertain. The CDR3 consists of 11 residues. V lost 7 bases and J 5 bases, leaving 8 bases between the germline ends. The CDR3 DNA follows: TGTGCCAGCACCGCAGGGGAGACCCAGTACTTC. Residues: CASTAGETQYF.

This clone appeared once. The CDR3 sequence: CASSLAAGQNTEAFF. The DNA for the CDR3 is TGTGCCAGCAGCTTAGCAGCCGGACAGAACACTGAAGCTTTCTTT. The rearrangement uses TRBV7-2 and TRBJ1-1; possible D gene TRBD1, 5 bases. Germline CDR1 SGHTA, CDR2 FQGNSA. CDR3 length: 15 amino acids. Between the trimmed V and J ends, which lost 0 bases and 1 base, there was a span of 9 bases.

A single count supports this clone. The rearrangement uses TRBV5-4 and TRBJ2-6, with D hard to call. Germline V CDR1 and CDR2: SGHNT, YYREEE (reference sequence). V dropped 0 bases and J dropped 0 bases, with 4 bases sitting between them. This CDR3 contains 15 residues. In DNA form, the CDR3 reads TGTGCCAGCAGCTTGGGGGGCTCTGGGGCCAACGTCCTGACTTTC. Protein: CASSLGGSGANVLTF.

J is TRBJ2-5 and V is TRBV7-9; TRBD2 matches 12 bases. The germline V gene encodes CDR1 SEHNR and CDR2 FQNEAQ (reference sequence). The V gene end was trimmed by 11 bases and the J gene end by 0 bases; junction bases not matched to a gene: 1. The CDR3 covers 13 residues. CDR3 loop: CAGLAGNQETQYF. The CDR3 nucleotides read TGTGCCGGACTAGCGGGGAACCAAGAGACCCAGTACTTC.

This clone has just one count. This rearrangement joins TRBV2 to TRBJ1-1; no clear D gene. V lost 8 bases to trimming and J lost 3 bases, with 10 bases between them. CDR1 and CDR2 from the germline V gene are SNHLY and FYNNEI. The CDR3 sequence is 12 residues long. The CDR3 DNA reads as TGTGCCAGCCGTAACCGGTACACTGAAGCTTTCTTT. The encoded protein is CASRNRYTEAFF.

The chain links TRBV7-2 to TRBJ2-1, with 8 bases that match TRBD2. The length of the CDR3 is 16 residues. With V trimmed by 3 bases and J by 10 bases, 14 bases remained unmatched. Germline loops: CDR1 SGHTA, CDR2 FQGNSA. In nucleotides, the CDR3 is TGTGCCAGCAGCTTGGAGTTTGCGGGAGGACGGTGGGAGCAGTTCTTC. This codes for CASSLEFAGGRWEQFF.

This rearrangement joins TRBV20-1 to TRBJ2-5, with D possibly called TRBD1 or TRBD2 (5 bases each). CDR1 and CDR2 (germline): DFQATT, SNEGSKA (reference sequence). This CDR3 spans 11 amino acids. CDR3 in amino acids: CSGAGSETQYF. Written as DNA, the CDR3 is TGCAGCGGGGCAGGCTCAGAGACCCAGTACTTC.

The chain couples TRBV2 to TRBJ2-1, with a tentative D call TRBD1 (5 bases). In germline, CDR1 is SNHLY, CDR2 FYNNEI. CDR3 size: 13 residues. The V end lost 6 bases, the J end lost 6 bases, and 12 bases lay between the germline ends. The CDR3 reads CASRSDGANEQFF. In DNA form, the CDR3 reads TGTGCCAGCAGGTCCGATGGGGCCAATGAGCAGTTCTTC.

The genes are TRBV11-2 and TRBJ1-2; no clear D. The CDR3 totals 12 residues. Germline V gene lookup returns CDR1 SGHAT and CDR2 FQNNGV. V gave up 1 base and J gave up 6 bases, with 6 bases separating them. CDR3 sequence: CASSLVGDGYTF. CDR3 coding DNA: TGTGCCAGCAGCTTAGTTGGGGATGGCTACACCTTC.

This chain uses TRBV27 with TRBJ1-2; possible D gene TRBD1, 6 bases. Trimming took off 6 bases at V and 4 bases at J, with 12 bases between the two ends. Germline lookup yields CDR1 MNHEY and CDR2 SMNVEV (reference sequence). This CDR3 comprises 13 residues. This CDR3 reads CASSRNRAYGYTF. DNA for the CDR3: TGTGCCAGCAGCCGTAACAGGGCCTATGGCTACACCTTC.

The sample holds a few counts of this clone. The genes are TRBV5-1 and TRBJ1-2; D may be TRBD1 (5 bases). Germline V gene sequence: CDR1 SGHRS, CDR2 YFSETQ. The CDR3 is 16 amino acids. The V end lost 4 bases, the J end lost 4 bases, and 20 bases lay between the germline ends. The CDR3 here is CASSLGGTTPSYGYTF. The CDR3 nucleotides read TGCGCCAGCAGCCTGGGCGGGACGACCCCTAGCTATGGCTACACCTTC.